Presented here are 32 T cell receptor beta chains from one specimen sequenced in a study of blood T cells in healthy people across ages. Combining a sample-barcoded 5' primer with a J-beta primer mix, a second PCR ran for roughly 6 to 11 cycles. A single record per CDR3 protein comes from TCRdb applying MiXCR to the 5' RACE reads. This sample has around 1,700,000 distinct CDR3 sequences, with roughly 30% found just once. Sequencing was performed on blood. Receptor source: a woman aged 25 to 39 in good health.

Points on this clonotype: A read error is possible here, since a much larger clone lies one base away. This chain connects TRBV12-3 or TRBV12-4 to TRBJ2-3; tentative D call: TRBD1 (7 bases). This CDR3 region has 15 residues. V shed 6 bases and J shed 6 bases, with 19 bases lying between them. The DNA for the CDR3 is TGTGCCAGCAGCGAGGACAGGATAGGAGGGGATACGCAGTATTTT. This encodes CASSEDRIGGDTQYF.

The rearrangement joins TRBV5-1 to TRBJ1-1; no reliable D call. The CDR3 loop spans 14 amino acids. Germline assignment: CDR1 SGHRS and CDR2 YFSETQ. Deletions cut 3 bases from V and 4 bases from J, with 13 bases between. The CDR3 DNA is TGCGCCAGCAGCTACCGGGTAACGGGCACTGAAGCTTTCTTT. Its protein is CASSYRVTGTEAFF.

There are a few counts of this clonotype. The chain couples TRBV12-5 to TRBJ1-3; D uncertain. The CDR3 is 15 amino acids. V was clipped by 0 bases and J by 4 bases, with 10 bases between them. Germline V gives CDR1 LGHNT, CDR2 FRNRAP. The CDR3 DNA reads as TGTGCTAGTGGTTTGGTAGCAGGATTCGGAAACACCATATATTTT. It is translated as CASGLVAGFGNTIYF.

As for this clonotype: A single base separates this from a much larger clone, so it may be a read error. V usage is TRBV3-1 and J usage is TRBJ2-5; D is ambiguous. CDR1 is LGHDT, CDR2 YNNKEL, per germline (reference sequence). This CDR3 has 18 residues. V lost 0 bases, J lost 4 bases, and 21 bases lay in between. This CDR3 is CASSQELHPTLIRETQYF. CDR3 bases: TGTGCCAGCAGCCAAGAACTACATCCCACACTAATCCGAGAGACCCAGTACTTC.

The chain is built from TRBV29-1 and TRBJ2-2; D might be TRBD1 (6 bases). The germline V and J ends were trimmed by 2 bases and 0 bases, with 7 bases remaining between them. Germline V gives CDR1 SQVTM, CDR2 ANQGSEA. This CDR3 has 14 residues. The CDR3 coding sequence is TGCAGCGTTGAAACAGGGTCGAACACCGGGGAGCTGTTTTTT. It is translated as CSVETGSNTGELFF.

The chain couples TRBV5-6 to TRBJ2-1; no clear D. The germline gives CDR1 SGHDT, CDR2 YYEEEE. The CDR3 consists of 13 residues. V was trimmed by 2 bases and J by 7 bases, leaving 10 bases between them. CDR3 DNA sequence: TGTGCCAGCAGCTTTGGGTTAGAGAATGAGCAGTTCTTC. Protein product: CASSFGLENEQFF.

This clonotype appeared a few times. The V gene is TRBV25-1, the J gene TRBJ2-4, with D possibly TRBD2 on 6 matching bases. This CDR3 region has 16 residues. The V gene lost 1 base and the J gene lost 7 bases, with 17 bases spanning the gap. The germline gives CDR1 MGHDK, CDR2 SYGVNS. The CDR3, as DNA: TGTGCCAGCAGTGAATTATCGGCGCGGGATGGGAACATTCAGTACTTC. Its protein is CASSELSARDGNIQYF.

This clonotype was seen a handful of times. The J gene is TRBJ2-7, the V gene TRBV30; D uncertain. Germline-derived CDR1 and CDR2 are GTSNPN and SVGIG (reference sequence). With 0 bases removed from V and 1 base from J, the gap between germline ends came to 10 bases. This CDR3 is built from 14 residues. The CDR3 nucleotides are TGTGCCTGGAGTGTGGACGGATTTTCCTACGAGCAGTACTTC. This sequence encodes CAWSVDGFSYEQYF.

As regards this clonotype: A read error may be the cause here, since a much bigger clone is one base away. The CDR3, as DNA: TGTGCCAGCAGGTACGCCGTAAACAGGGACGAGCAGTACTTC. Protein product: CASRYAVNRDEQYF. The V call is TRBV6-5, the J call TRBJ2-5, with D possibly being TRBD1 (6 bases). The DNA matches TRBJ2-7 better at its end, which makes the J call doubtful. Germline V gene lookup returns CDR1 MNHEY and CDR2 SVGAGI. This CDR3 contains 14 residues.

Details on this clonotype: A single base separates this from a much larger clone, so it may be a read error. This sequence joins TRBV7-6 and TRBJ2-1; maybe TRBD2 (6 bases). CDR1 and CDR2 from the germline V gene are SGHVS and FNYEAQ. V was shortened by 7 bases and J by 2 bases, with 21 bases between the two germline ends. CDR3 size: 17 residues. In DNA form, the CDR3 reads TGTGCCAGCAAACCGACCCCATTGCGGGGCCCCTACAATGAGCAGTTCTTC. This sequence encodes CASKPTPLRGPYNEQFF.

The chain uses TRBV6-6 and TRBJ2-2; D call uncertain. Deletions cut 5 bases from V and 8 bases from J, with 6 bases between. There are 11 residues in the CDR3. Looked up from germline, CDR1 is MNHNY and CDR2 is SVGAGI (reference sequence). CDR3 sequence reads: CASSSEGELFF. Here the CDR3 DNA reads TGTGCCAGCAGTAGTGAGGGGGAGCTGTTTTTT.

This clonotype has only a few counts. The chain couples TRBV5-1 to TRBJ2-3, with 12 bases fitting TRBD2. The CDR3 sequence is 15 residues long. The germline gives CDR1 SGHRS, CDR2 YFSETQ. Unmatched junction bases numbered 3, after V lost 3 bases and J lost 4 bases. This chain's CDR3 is CASSSSGGAPDTQYF. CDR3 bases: TGCGCCAGCAGCTCTAGCGGGGGGGCCCCAGATACGCAGTATTTT.

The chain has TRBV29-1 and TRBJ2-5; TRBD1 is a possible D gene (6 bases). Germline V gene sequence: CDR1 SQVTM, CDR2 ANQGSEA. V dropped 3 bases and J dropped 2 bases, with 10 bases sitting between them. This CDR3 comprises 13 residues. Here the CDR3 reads CSVDRGIQETQYF. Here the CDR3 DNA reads TGCAGCGTTGACAGGGGAATTCAAGAGACCCAGTACTTC.

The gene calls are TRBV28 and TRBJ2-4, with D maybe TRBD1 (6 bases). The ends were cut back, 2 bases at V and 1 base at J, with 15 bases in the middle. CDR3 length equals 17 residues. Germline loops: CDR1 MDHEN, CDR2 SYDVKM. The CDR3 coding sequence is TGTGCCAGCAGTTTACAGGGGTGGGCGGGCGCCAAAAACATTCAGTACTTC. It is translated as CASSLQGWAGAKNIQYF.

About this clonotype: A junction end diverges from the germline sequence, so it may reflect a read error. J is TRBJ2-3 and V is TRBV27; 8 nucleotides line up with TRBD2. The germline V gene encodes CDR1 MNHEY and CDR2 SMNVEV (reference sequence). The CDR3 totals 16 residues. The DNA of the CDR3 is TGTGCCAGCAGTTTCCGAACCGGGACTAGGACAGATACGCACTATTTT. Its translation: CASSFRTGTRTDTHYF.

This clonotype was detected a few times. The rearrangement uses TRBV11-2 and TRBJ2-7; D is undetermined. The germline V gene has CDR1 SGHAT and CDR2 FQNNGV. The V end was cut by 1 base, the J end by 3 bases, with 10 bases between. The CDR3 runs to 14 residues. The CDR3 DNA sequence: TGTGCCAGCAGCTTAGCAGGAGAGCTCTACGAGCAGTACTTC. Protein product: CASSLAGELYEQYF.

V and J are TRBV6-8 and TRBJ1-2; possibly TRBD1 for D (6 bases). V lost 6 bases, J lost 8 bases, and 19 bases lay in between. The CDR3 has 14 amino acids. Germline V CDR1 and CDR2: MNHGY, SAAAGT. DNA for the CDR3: TGTGCCAGCAGGCCCGAGACAGGTTTTGAGGGCTACACCTTC. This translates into CASRPETGFEGYTF.

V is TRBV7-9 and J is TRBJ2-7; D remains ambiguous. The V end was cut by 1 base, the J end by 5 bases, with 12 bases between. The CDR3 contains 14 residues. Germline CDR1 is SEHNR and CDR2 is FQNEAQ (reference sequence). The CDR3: CASSLGGAVDEQYF. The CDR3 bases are TGTGCCAGCAGCTTAGGGGGTGCTGTGGACGAGCAGTACTTC.

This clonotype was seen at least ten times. The CDR3 sequence: CASSGSLAYEQYF. The CDR3 nucleotides read TGCGCCAGCAGTGGTAGTCTCGCCTACGAGCAGTACTTC. J is TRBJ2-7 and V is TRBV10-2, with no clear D. CDR3 length equals 13 residues. The V and J ends lost 4 bases and 2 bases respectively, with 9 bases between them. CDR1 is WSHSY, CDR2 SAAADI, per germline.

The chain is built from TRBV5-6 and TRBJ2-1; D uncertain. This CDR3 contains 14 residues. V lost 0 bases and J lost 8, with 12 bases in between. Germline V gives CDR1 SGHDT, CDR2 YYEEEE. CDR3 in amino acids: CASSLAPLTDEQFF. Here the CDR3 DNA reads TGTGCCAGCAGCTTGGCCCCCCTTACGGATGAGCAGTTCTTC.

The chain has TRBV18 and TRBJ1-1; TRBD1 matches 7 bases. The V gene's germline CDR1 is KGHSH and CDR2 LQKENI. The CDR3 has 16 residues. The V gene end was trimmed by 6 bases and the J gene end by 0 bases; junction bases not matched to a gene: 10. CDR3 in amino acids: CASSGDRPIMNTEAFF. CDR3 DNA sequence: TGTGCCAGCTCGGGGGACAGACCCATCATGAACACTGAAGCTTTCTTT.

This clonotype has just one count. The CDR3 region is CASSKSRDGENSPLHF. CDR3 DNA: TGTGCCAGCAGCAAGTCCCGGGACGGAGAAAATTCACCCCTCCACTTT. V is TRBV9 and J is TRBJ1-6; a possible D gene is TRBD1 (5 bases). Trimming left V 4 bases short and J 7 bases short, with 18 bases between. CDR3 length equals 16 residues. Germline V gives CDR1 SGDLS, CDR2 YYNGEE. Variable domain in full (rest from reference TRBV9 and TRBJ1-6): DSGVTQTPKHLITATGQRVTLRCSPRSGDLSVYWYQQSLDQGLQFLIQYYNGEERAKGNILERFSAQQFPDLHSELNLSSLELGDSALYFCASSKSRDGENSPLHFGNGTRLTVT.

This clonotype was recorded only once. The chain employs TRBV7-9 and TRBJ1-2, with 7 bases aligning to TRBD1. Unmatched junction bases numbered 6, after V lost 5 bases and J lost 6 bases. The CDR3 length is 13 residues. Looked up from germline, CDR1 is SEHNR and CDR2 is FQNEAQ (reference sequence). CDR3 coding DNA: TGTGCCAGCAGCATCGGGACAGTCGATGGCTACACCTTC. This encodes CASSIGTVDGYTF.

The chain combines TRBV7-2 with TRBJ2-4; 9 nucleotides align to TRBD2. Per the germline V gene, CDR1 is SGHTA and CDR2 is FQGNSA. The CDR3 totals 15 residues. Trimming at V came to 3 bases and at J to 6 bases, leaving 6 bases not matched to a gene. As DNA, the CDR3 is TGTGCCAGCAGCTTCAGAGGCGGGGGGGGAAACATTCAGTACTTC. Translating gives CASSFRGGGGNIQYF.

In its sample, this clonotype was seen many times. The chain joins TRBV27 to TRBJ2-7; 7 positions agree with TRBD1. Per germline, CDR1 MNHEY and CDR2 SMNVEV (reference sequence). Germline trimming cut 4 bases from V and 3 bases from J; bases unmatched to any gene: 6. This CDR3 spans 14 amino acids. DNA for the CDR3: TGTGCCAGCAGTTCTCTCCGGGACAGCTACGAGCAGTACTTC. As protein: CASSSLRDSYEQYF.

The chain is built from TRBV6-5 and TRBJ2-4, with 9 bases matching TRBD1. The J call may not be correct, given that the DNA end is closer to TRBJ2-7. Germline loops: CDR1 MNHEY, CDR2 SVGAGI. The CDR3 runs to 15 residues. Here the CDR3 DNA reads TGTGCCAGCACCATAACCGGGACAGGGAACAACGAGCAGTACTTC. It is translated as CASTITGTGNNEQYF.

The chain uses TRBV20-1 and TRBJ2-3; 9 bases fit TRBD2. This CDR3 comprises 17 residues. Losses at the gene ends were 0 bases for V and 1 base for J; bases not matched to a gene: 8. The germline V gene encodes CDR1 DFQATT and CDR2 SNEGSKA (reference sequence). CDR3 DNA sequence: TGCAGTGCTAGAGATCATGGAGCGGGGGGAGGCACAGATACGCAGTATTTT. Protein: CSARDHGAGGGTDTQYF.

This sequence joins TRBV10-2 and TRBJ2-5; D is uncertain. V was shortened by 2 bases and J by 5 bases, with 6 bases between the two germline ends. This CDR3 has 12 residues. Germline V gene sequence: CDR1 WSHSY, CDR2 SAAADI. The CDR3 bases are TGCGCCAGCAGTGAGCGGGCTGAGACCCAGTACTTC. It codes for CASSERAETQYF.

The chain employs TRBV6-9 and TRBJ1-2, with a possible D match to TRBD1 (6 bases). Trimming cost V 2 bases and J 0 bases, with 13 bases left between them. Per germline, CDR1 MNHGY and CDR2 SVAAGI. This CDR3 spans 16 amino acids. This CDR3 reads CASSYVDRRTNYGYTF. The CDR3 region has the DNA TGTGCCAGCAGTTATGTTGACAGGAGGACTAACTATGGCTACACCTTC.

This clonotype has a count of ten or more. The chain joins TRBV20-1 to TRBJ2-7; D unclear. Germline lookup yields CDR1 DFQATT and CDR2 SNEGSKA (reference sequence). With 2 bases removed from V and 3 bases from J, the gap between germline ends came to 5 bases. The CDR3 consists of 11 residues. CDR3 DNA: TGCAGTGCTAGACTCAGCTACGAGCAGTACTTC. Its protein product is CSARLSYEQYF.

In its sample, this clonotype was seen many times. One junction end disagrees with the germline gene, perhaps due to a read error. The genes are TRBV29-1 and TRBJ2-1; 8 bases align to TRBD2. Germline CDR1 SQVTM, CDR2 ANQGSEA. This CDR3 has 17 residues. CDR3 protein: CSVEGVSGGLLRNEQFF. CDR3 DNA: TGCAGCGTGGAAGGGGTAAGCGGGGGTCTACTAAGGAATGAGCAGTTCTTC.

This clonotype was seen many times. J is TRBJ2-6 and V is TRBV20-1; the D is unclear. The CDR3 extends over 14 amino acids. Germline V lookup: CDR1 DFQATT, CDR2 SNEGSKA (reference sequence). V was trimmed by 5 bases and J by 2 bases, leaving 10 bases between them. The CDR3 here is CSASPAAGANVLTF. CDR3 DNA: TGCAGTGCTTCCCCGGCTGCTGGGGCCAACGTCCTGACTTTC.